These 12 T cell receptor beta chains were sequenced from one sample in a study of naive and memory T cell subsets. Study conclusions and caveats: A few larger clonotypes appeared in naive repertoires, especially CD8, possibly memory cells re-expressing CD45RA.

The beta constant-region primer was an equimolar mix of two oligonucleotides covering TRBC1 and TRBC2. The ligated cDNA underwent four PCR rounds using SP2 and nested alpha and beta constant-region primers. Via MiXCR, TCRdb re-called the UMI-ligation and nested PCR reads, giving one row per CDR3 protein. Of over 130,000 distinct CDR3 sequences listed, under 25% are singletons. Their specific antigens are unknown. Sequencing input: naive CD8+ T cells from blood. These receptors originate from a human donor in good health.

This clonotype has just a few counts. The chain has TRBV12-5 and TRBJ2-1; 10 bases are shared with TRBD2. The CDR3 extends over 15 amino acids. J gave up 7 bases and V 0 bases, and 3 bases lay outside the gene matches. Germline values: CDR1 LGHNT, CDR2 FRNRAP. This CDR3 is CASGLVAAGGNEQFF. Written as DNA, the CDR3 is TGTGCTAGTGGTTTGGTAGCAGCGGGAGGGAATGAGCAGTTCTTC.

V is TRBV27 and J is TRBJ2-1, with TRBD2 identical over 11 bases. Germline V gene sequence: CDR1 MNHEY, CDR2 SMNVEV (reference sequence). V gave up 5 bases and J gave up 2 bases; unmatched junction bases: 5. CDR3 length equals 16 residues. This CDR3 is CASSPPLAGAYNEQFF. As DNA, the CDR3 is TGTGCCAGCAGTCCCCCACTAGCGGGAGCCTACAATGAGCAGTTCTTC.

In this sample, this clonotype turned up a few times. V and J are TRBV16 and TRBJ2-7; TRBD1 matches at 7 bases. Trimming took 0 bases from V and 7 from J; bases not matched to a gene: 9. Germline CDR1 and CDR2: KGHSY and FQNENV. The CDR3 sequence is 15 residues long. CDR3 DNA sequence: TGTGCCAGCAGCCAATCAGTTCGGGACAGAGGAGAGCAGTACTTC. Translation gives CASSQSVRDRGEQYF.

This sequence joins TRBV5-1 and TRBJ2-1; D call uncertain. Germline values: CDR1 SGHRS, CDR2 YFSETQ. V was pared by 0 bases and J by 5 bases, with 9 bases between. The length of the CDR3 is 14 residues. CDR3 amino acids: CASSLVVDNNEQFF. DNA for the CDR3: TGCGCCAGCAGCTTGGTGGTGGATAACAATGAGCAGTTCTTC.

This clonotype was counted many times. V usage is TRBV28 and J usage is TRBJ2-7, with D maybe TRBD2 (5 bases). The ends were cut back, 6 bases at V and 3 bases at J, with 15 bases in the middle. Per germline, CDR1 MDHEN and CDR2 SYDVKM. This CDR3 is 14 amino acids long. The CDR3: CASSVEGTYYEQYF. The CDR3 region has the DNA TGTGCCAGCAGCGTTGAGGGAACCTACTACGAGCAGTACTTC. The variable domain in full, completed from reference TRBV28 and TRBJ2-7, reads DVKVTQSSRYLVKRTGEKVFLECVQDMDHENMFWYRQDPGLGLRLIYFSYDVKMKEKGDIPEGYSVSREKKERFSLILESASTNQTSMYLCASSVEGTYYEQYFGPGTRLTVT.

The genes are TRBV3-1 and TRBJ2-1; a possible D gene is TRBD1 (6 bases). Trimming left V 0 bases short and J 3 bases short, with 12 bases between. CDR1 LGHDT and CDR2 YNNKEL come from the germline V gene (reference sequence). The CDR3 is 16 residues long. Written as DNA, the CDR3 is TGTGCCAGCAGCCAAGAAGTACAGGGTTACTACAATGAGCAGTTCTTC. Its translation is CASSQEVQGYYNEQFF.

The chain carries TRBV30 and TRBJ1-1; 8 bases align to TRBD1. Trimming removed 0 bases from V and 6 bases from J; junction bases left unmatched: 6. The V gene's germline CDR1 is GTSNPN and CDR2 SVGIG (reference sequence). This CDR3 comprises 14 residues. The CDR3 coding sequence is TGTGCCTGGAGTGTCCTGGACAGGGTCCCTGAAGCTTTCTTT. It is translated as CAWSVLDRVPEAFF.

This clonotype occurred many times. CDR3 residues: CSVRVSNEKLFF. The CDR3 region has the DNA TGCAGCGTCAGGGTCTCCAATGAAAAACTGTTTTTT. The chain uses TRBV29-1 and TRBJ1-4; D possibly corresponds to TRBD1 (5 bases). This CDR3 contains 12 residues. Germline lookup yields CDR1 SQVTM and CDR2 ANQGSEA. Trimming removed 6 bases from V and 5 bases from J, with 10 bases in between.

This clonotype was detected only a few times. The chain carries TRBV30 and TRBJ1-1, with D tentatively TRBD1 (6 bases). This CDR3 has 12 amino acids. Trimming cost V 5 bases and J 4 bases, with 11 bases left between them. Germline CDR1 GTSNPN, CDR2 SVGIG (reference sequence). In DNA, the CDR3 is TGTGCCTGGGATGGAGGGGGCACTGAAGCTTTCTTT. Residues: CAWDGGGTEAFF.

The V and J genes are TRBV20-1 and TRBJ1-5, with 7 bases aligning to TRBD1. Germline CDR1 is DFQATT and CDR2 is SNEGSKA (reference sequence). Trimming took 6 bases from V and 4 from J; bases not matched to a gene: 9. The CDR3 loop spans 14 amino acids. The CDR3 nucleotides read TGCAGTGCCCCGGGGGAGGGGGCGAATCAGCCCCAGCATTTT. Translated, it gives CSAPGEGANQPQHF.

This clonotype has only a few counts. This chain joins TRBV11-3 and TRBJ2-3, with 7 positions matching TRBD2. Germline V lookup: CDR1 SGHNT, CDR2 YENEEA. V lost 3 bases, J lost 2 bases, and 14 bases stayed unmatched. The length of the CDR3 is 18 residues. Written as DNA, the CDR3 is TGTGCCAGCAGCTTTGTGGGGGAGCCCGGGACTACCACAGATACGCAGTATTTT. Translating gives CASSFVGEPGTTTDTQYF.

This chain uses TRBV30 with TRBJ2-1, with no clear D. The CDR3 is 12 amino acids. V lost 0 bases to trimming and J lost 7 bases, with 7 bases between them. Germline CDR1 and CDR2: GTSNPN and SVGIG (reference sequence). CDR3: CAWSVPLNEQFF. CDR3 nucleotide sequence: TGTGCCTGGAGTGTACCTCTAAATGAGCAGTTCTTC. Variable domain in full (rest from reference TRBV30 and TRBJ2-1): SQTIHQWPATLVQPVGSPLSLECTVEGTSNPNLYWYRQAAGRGLQLLFYSVGIGQISSEVPQNLSASRPQDRQFILSSKKLLLSDSGFYLCAWSVPLNEQFFGPGTRLTVL.